One sample yielded the 10 T cell receptor beta chains listed below, sequenced in a study of blood T cell repertoires in COVID-19. Clones were sequenced by immunoSEQ multiplex PCR, and TCRdb holds only the in-frame ones, with some missing. The sample has under 95,000 clones, 75% to 90% seen once; the top ten hold roughly 20%. Sequenced: peripheral blood. The source of these receptors is a woman of 80 years or more with acute or convalescent COVID-19.

The gene calls are TRBV11-2 and TRBJ2-7; TRBD1 agrees at 8 bases. CDR1 SGHAT and CDR2 FQNNGV come from the germline V gene. With 5 bases clipped from V and 2 bases from J, the junction kept 8 bases outside the gene matches. The CDR3 loop spans 15 amino acids. CDR3 loop: CASSPRDRWAYEQYF. CDR3 sequence (DNA): TGTGCCAGCAGCCCCCGGGACAGGTGGGCCTACGAGCAGTACTTC.

The J gene is TRBJ1-1, the V gene TRBV7-2; the match to TRBD1 covers 7 bases. CDR1 is SGHTA, CDR2 FQGNSA, per germline. Trimming removed 5 bases from V and 1 base from J; junction bases left unmatched: 13. The CDR3 contains 17 residues. In nucleotides, the CDR3 is TGTGCCAGCAGCCCCAACATCGGACAGGCGGCGAACACTGAAGCTTTCTTT. Translated: CASSPNIGQAANTEAFF. The full variable domain, rest sourced from reference TRBV7-2 and TRBJ1-1, is GAGVSQSPSNKVTEKGKDVELRCDPISGHTALYWYRQSLGQGLEFLIYFQGNSAPDKSGLPSDRFSAERTGGSVSTLTIQRTQQEDSAVYLCASSPNIGQAANTEAFFGQGTRLTVV.

This chain joins TRBV15 and TRBJ1-2, with D perhaps TRBD1 (6 bases). CDR3 size: 20 residues. The V and J ends lost 0 bases and 0 bases respectively, with 23 bases between them. Germline values: CDR1 LNHNV, CDR2 YYDKDF (reference sequence). CDR3 nucleotides: TGTGCCACCAGCAGAGACCACGACTTACGGACAGAGATCCCTAACTATGGCTACACCTTC. This gives the protein CATSRDHDLRTEIPNYGYTF.

The rearrangement uses TRBV2 and TRBJ2-7; tentative D call: TRBD2 (7 bases). Deletions cut 7 bases from V and 2 bases from J, with 12 bases between. The germline V gene encodes CDR1 SNHLY and CDR2 FYNNEI. This CDR3 has 13 residues. The CDR3: CASIGGPTYEQYF. CDR3 DNA sequence: TGTGCCAGCATCGGGGGGCCCACCTACGAGCAGTACTTC.

The genes are TRBV5-4 and TRBJ1-3, with TRBD1 matching 8 bases. The length of the CDR3 is 15 residues. Germline CDR1 and CDR2: SGHNT and YYREEE (reference sequence). V was clipped by 7 bases and J by 2 bases; unmatched bases: 8. CDR3 sequence: CASGQGPQAGNTIYF. DNA of the CDR3: TGTGCCAGCGGACAGGGTCCCCAAGCTGGAAACACCATATATTTT. The whole variable domain, filled in from reference TRBV5-4 and TRBJ1-3, reads ETGVTQSPTHLIKTRGQQVTLRCSSQSGHNTVSWYQQALGQGPQFIFQYYREEENGRGNFPPRFSGLQFPNYSSELNVNALELDDSALYLCASGQGPQAGNTIYFGEGSWLTVV.

The chain joins TRBV3-1 (or the pseudogene TRBV3-2) to TRBJ2-5; TRBD2 matches at 7 bases. Trimming took 3 bases from V and 5 from J; bases not matched to a gene: 3. Germline V gene lookup returns CDR1 LGHDT and CDR2 YNNKEL (reference sequence). The CDR3 sequence is 13 residues long. The DNA of the CDR3 is TGTGCCAGCAGCCAGTGGGGGGGTGAGACCCAGTACTTC. Its translation: CASSQWGGETQYF.

V and J are TRBV3-1 (or the pseudogene TRBV3-2) and TRBJ2-2; 7 bases match TRBD1. The junction had 9 bases not matched to a gene; V was cut back by 4 bases and J by 1 base. The CDR3 has 17 residues. Germline values: CDR1 LGHDT, CDR2 YNNKEL (reference sequence). CDR3 protein: CASSRDRGYMNTGELFF. Here the CDR3 DNA reads TGTGCCAGCAGCCGGGACAGAGGATATATGAACACCGGGGAGCTGTTTTTT.

The chain links TRBV13 to TRBJ1-4, with D perhaps matching TRBD1 (6 bases). CDR1 and CDR2 from the germline V gene are PRHDT and FYEKMQ (reference sequence). Trimming removed 3 bases from V and 8 bases from J, with 7 bases in between. CDR3 length equals 12 residues. The CDR3 DNA is TGTGCCAGCAGCTTGAGGGGGGAAAAACTGTTTTTT. Encoded protein: CASSLRGEKLFF. The complete variable domain, with remaining parts taken from reference TRBV13 and TRBJ1-4, reads AAGVIQSPRHLIKEKRETATLKCYPIPRHDTVYWYQQGPGQDPQFLISFYEKMQSDKGSIPDRFSAQQFSDYHSELNMSSLELGDSALYFCASSLRGEKLFFGSGTQLSVL.

The V gene is TRBV5-1, the J gene TRBJ2-7; 7 nucleotides align to TRBD2. The CDR3 is 13 residues long. Trimming at V came to 5 bases and at J to 1 base, leaving 3 bases not matched to a gene. Germline values: CDR1 SGHRS, CDR2 YFSETQ. The CDR3 loop is CASRYGGSYEQYF. For the CDR3, the DNA is TGCGCCAGCAGGTACGGGGGGTCCTACGAGCAGTACTTC.

The chain joins TRBV3-1 (or the pseudogene TRBV3-2) to TRBJ2-3; TRBD1 agrees at 7 bases. Germline CDR1 LGHDT, CDR2 YNNKEL (reference sequence). The CDR3 length is 13 residues. J was trimmed by 5 bases and V by 4 bases; bases with no gene match: 3. CDR3 nucleotide sequence: TGTGCCAGCAGCCTACAGGGGATAGATACGCAGTATTTT. It yields the protein CASSLQGIDTQYF.